What follows are 9 T cell receptor beta chains derived from one specimen sequenced in a study of blood T cell repertoires in COVID-19. Assay used: immunoSEQ multiplex PCR; TCRdb lists only in-frame clones, some missing. The data show roughly 30,000 clones, approximately 93% seen once. Sequences were obtained from peripheral blood. The receptors were gathered from a woman aged 70-85 years with COVID-19, enrolled during active disease.

The genes are TRBV12-3 or TRBV12-4 and TRBJ1-5; perhaps TRBD1 as D (6 bases). The ends were cut back, 4 bases at V and 9 bases at J, with 13 bases in the middle. The CDR3 spans 13 residues. The chain's CDR3 is CASSSGEGGPQHF. The CDR3 bases are TGTGCCAGCAGTTCCGGGGAAGGGGGGCCCCAGCATTTT.

This sequence joins TRBV23-1 and TRBJ2-2; 11 bases align to TRBD1. TRBV23-1 carries the ORF label, with uncertain function. V gave up 3 bases and J gave up 8 bases; unmatched junction bases: 8. The CDR3 consists of 16 residues. CDR3 DNA sequence: TGCGCCAGCAGTCATGGGACAGGGGGGTTAGCTGGGGAGCTGTTTTTT. This translates into CASSHGTGGLAGELFF.

The chain carries TRBV27 and TRBJ1-6; 7 bases line up with TRBD1. With V trimmed by 5 bases and J by 3 bases, 4 bases remained unmatched. From germline, CDR1 is MNHEY and CDR2 SMNVEV (reference sequence). The CDR3 is made up of 15 amino acids. CDR3 sequence: CASSTGTVYNSPLHF. The CDR3 bases are TGTGCCAGCAGTACGGGGACAGTCTATAATTCACCCCTCCACTTT.

The rearrangement joins TRBV7-3 to TRBJ2-1, with a tentative D call TRBD2 (5 bases). Germline values: CDR1 SGHTA, CDR2 FQGTGA. The CDR3 runs 15 residues. V was shortened by 0 bases and J by 8 bases, with 14 bases between the two germline ends. CDR3 bases: TGTGCCAGCAGCTTAACGACTACTAGTTTTGATGAGCAGTTCTTC. This encodes CASSLTTTSFDEQFF.

The chain uses TRBV19 and TRBJ1-5, with D maybe TRBD1 (5 bases). Germline CDR1 reads LNHDA; CDR2 reads SQIVND (reference sequence). V gave up 8 bases and J gave up 5 bases, with 16 bases separating them. The CDR3 contains 14 residues. This CDR3 is CASRAVGGDQPQHF. The CDR3 region has the DNA TGTGCCAGTCGGGCGGTGGGGGGTGATCAGCCCCAGCATTTT.

The gene calls are TRBV3-1 (or the pseudogene TRBV3-2) and TRBJ1-5, with D perhaps matching TRBD1 (5 bases). Germline loops: CDR1 LGHDT, CDR2 YNNKEL (reference sequence). Trimming took 4 bases from V and 5 from J, leaving 15 bases between them. This CDR3 is built from 15 residues. The CDR3 coding sequence is TGTGCCAGCAGCCGCAATACAGGAAAAGATCAGCCCCAGCATTTT. Amino acid sequence: CASSRNTGKDQPQHF.

This clone was observed a handful of times. The V call is TRBV29-1, the J call TRBJ2-7; 9 nucleotides line up with TRBD1. This CDR3 spans 13 amino acids. J gave up 6 bases and V 6 bases, and 9 bases lay outside the gene matches. The germline V gene has CDR1 SQVTM and CDR2 ANQGSEA. This CDR3 reads CSVGGTGRAEQYF. For the CDR3, the DNA is TGCAGCGTAGGGGGGACAGGGAGGGCCGAGCAGTACTTC.

The chain recombines TRBV7-3 with TRBJ2-7; D gene uncertain. The CDR3 runs 14 residues. Trimming pared 0 bases from V and 0 bases from J, leaving 6 bases between. Germline CDR1 and CDR2: SGHTA and FQGTGA. Here the CDR3 reads CASSLTGSSYEQYF. The CDR3 bases are TGTGCCAGCAGCTTAACCGGGTCCTCCTACGAGCAGTACTTC.

The sample holds one count of this clone. The chain links TRBV7-2 to TRBJ1-5; D gene ambiguous. Germline V gives CDR1 SGHTA, CDR2 FQGNSA. The V end lost 4 bases, the J end lost 6 bases, and 7 bases lay between the germline ends. The CDR3 loop spans 12 amino acids. The chain's CDR3 is CASSSGFQPQHF. Here the CDR3 DNA reads TGTGCCAGCAGCTCAGGTTTTCAGCCCCAGCATTTT.